This T cell receptor beta chain was sequenced in a study of T cells in Graves' hyperthyroidism and ophthalmopathy. CDR1 and CDR2 from the germline V gene are MNHNS and SASEGT. V was shortened by 6 bases and J by 0 bases, with 5 bases between the two germline ends. The CDR3 spans 13 residues. Amplified regions were TCR beta CDR3 sequences from RNA transcripts. The TCR CDR3 was amplified in a first-round RT-PCR using the HTBI primer set. TCRdb reprocessed the multiplex PCR reads with MiXCR, giving one entry per CDR3 protein. The table records over 650,000 distinct CDR3 sequences, about a sixth of them present only once. Ten or more counts support this clonotype.

The genes are TRBV6-1 and TRBJ2-2; D gene ambiguous. The sequence came from a man aged 18 to 29 with Graves' hyperthyroidism. The sequencing sample was made of blood. CDR3 residues: CASRPTNTGELFF. The CDR3 DNA is TGTGCCAGCAGGCCGACGAACACCGGGGAGCTGTTTTTT.